This entry lists 31 T cell receptor beta chains sequenced from one sample in a study of blood T cell repertoires in COVID-19. Using immunoSEQ multiplex PCR, the repertoire was profiled, and TCRdb retains in-frame clones only, with some absent. The sample yields some 330,000 clones, approximately 88% seen once. Sequenced sample: PBMCs or T cells enriched from blood (not recorded which). The source of these receptors is a young man who had recovered from COVID-19.

The V call is TRBV6-5, the J call TRBJ2-2; D not resolved. Between the trimmed V and J ends, which lost 5 bases and 14 bases, there was a span of 18 bases. The length of the CDR3 is 13 residues. The germline V gene has CDR1 MNHEY and CDR2 SVGAGI. The CDR3 nucleotides read TGTGCCAGCAGTCCTCCGCCTTTTGAACAACTGTTTTTT. It specifies CASSPPPFEQLFF.

The rearrangement uses TRBV6-5 and TRBJ1-1; no clear D. Germline V gene data show CDR1 as MNHEY and CDR2 as SVGAGI. Trimming took 7 bases from V and 0 from J, leaving 9 bases between them. The CDR3 runs 13 residues. The CDR3 spells CASTTRVNTEAFF. The CDR3 DNA follows: TGTGCCAGCACCACGCGGGTGAACACTGAAGCTTTCTTT.

V gene TRBV7-9 combines with J gene TRBJ2-7, with D unclear. The CDR3 has 15 residues. Trimming took 2 bases from V and 5 from J, leaving 16 bases between them. CDR1 is SEHNR, CDR2 FQNEAQ, per germline (reference sequence). Here the CDR3 reads CASSLLVDPTHEQYF. CDR3 coding DNA: TGTGCCAGCAGCTTACTGGTAGATCCCACCCACGAGCAGTACTTC. Variable domain in full (rest from reference TRBV7-9 and TRBJ2-7): DTGVSQNPRHKITKRGQNVTFRCDPISEHNRLYWYRQTLGQGPEFLTYFQNEAQLEKSRLLSDRFSAERPKGSFSTLEIQRTEQGDSAMYLCASSLLVDPTHEQYFGPGTRLTVT.

The V gene is TRBV2, the J gene TRBJ1-4; 7 positions agree with TRBD1. V shed 6 bases and J 8 bases; nucleotides not matched to a gene: 12. CDR3 length: 15 amino acids. Per germline, CDR1 SNHLY and CDR2 FYNNEI. This chain's CDR3 is CASREAARTGEKLFF. CDR3 coding DNA: TGTGCCAGCAGAGAGGCCGCTCGGACAGGAGAAAAACTGTTTTTT. Combining the CDR3 with reference TRBV2 and TRBJ1-4 gives the whole variable domain EPEVTQTPSHQVTQMGQEVILRCVPISNHLYFYWYRQILGQKVEFLVSFYNNEISEKSEIFDDQFSVERPDGSNFTLKIRSTKLEDSAMYFCASREAARTGEKLFFGSGTQLSVL.

The V and J genes are TRBV5-1 and TRBJ2-3; perhaps TRBD1 as D (6 bases). The CDR3 contains 17 residues. The V end was cut by 3 bases, the J end by 0 bases, with 17 bases between. The germline gives CDR1 SGHRS, CDR2 YFSETQ. This CDR3 is CASSSNAGTLSTDTQYF. The CDR3 coding sequence is TGCGCCAGCAGCTCTAACGCCGGGACACTAAGCACAGATACGCAGTATTTT.

The V gene is TRBV23-1, the J gene TRBJ1-1, with D unclear. TRBV23-1 is labeled an ORF, and its function is uncertain. V gave up 5 bases and J gave up 6 bases, with 13 bases separating them. The CDR3 is 13 amino acids. CDR3 protein: CASSAGFRAEAFF. Here the CDR3 DNA reads TGCGCCAGCAGTGCGGGGTTTCGAGCTGAAGCTTTCTTT.

This clone was picked up one time. The chain recombines TRBV30 with TRBJ2-7, with 10 bases identical to TRBD1. Germline CDR1 is GTSNPN and CDR2 is SVGIG (reference sequence). This CDR3 has 15 residues. V lost 4 bases to trimming and J lost 2 bases; unmatched junction nucleotides: 8. The DNA of the CDR3 is TGTGCCTGGACCCCTGGACAGGGGGTAACCTACGAGCAGTACTTC. Translation: CAWTPGQGVTYEQYF.

The chain joins TRBV27 to TRBJ1-6; D may be TRBD1 (6 bases). The V end was cut by 0 bases, the J end by 8 bases, with 11 bases between. This CDR3 is 15 amino acids long. Germline loops: CDR1 MNHEY, CDR2 SMNVEV (reference sequence). CDR3 nucleotides: TGTGCCAGCAGTTTATCGGCAGAGGGGGATTCACCCCTCCACTTT. Translating gives CASSLSAEGDSPLHF.

The chain carries TRBV11-2 and TRBJ1-4, with no clear D. Per germline, CDR1 SGHAT and CDR2 FQNNGV. This CDR3 contains 14 residues. Trimming took off 5 bases at V and 5 bases at J, with 12 bases between the two ends. CDR3 bases: TGTGCCAGCAGCCCCGGGATTAAAAATGAAAAACTGTTTTTT. Its protein product is CASSPGIKNEKLFF. Drawing the rest from reference TRBV11-2 and TRBJ1-4, the complete variable domain is EAGVAQSPRYKIIEKRQSVAFWCNPISGHATLYWYQQILGQGPKLLIQFQNNGVVDDSQLPKDRFSAERLKGVDSTLKIQPAKLEDSAVYLCASSPGIKNEKLFFGSGTQLSVL.

V and J are TRBV24-1 and TRBJ1-5; 7 nucleotides line up with TRBD1. Germline V CDR1 and CDR2: KGHDR, SFDVKD. V shed 7 bases, J shed 4 bases, and the junction held 6 bases outside the gene matches. The CDR3 is 14 residues long. The CDR3 sequence: CATRLGGGNQPQHF. Written as DNA, the CDR3 is TGTGCCACCAGATTAGGGGGCGGTAATCAGCCCCAGCATTTT.

Here the CDR3 reads CASSRGGGSGNTIYF. The DNA of the CDR3 is TGTGCCAGCAGCCGGGGGGGTGGTTCTGGAAACACCATATATTTT. This chain links TRBV7-9 with TRBJ1-3; weak D call: TRBD1 (5 bases). The germline CDR1 and CDR2 sequences are SEHNR and FQNEAQ (reference sequence). Trimming cost V 5 bases and J 1 base, with 12 bases left between them. The CDR3 loop spans 15 amino acids.

This chain joins TRBV25-1 and TRBJ2-2, with 9 bases identical to TRBD1. V shed 6 bases, J shed 5 bases, and the junction held 1 base outside the gene matches. Germline loops: CDR1 MGHDK, CDR2 SYGVNS. The CDR3 has 13 amino acids. CDR3 coding DNA: TGTGCCAGCAGGGGACAGGGAACCGGGGAGCTGTTTTTT. Translation: CASRGQGTGELFF.

The V and J genes are TRBV5-6 and TRBJ1-5; TRBD1 agrees at 7 bases. Germline loops: CDR1 SGHDT, CDR2 YYEEEE. After removal of 2 bases from V and 3 bases from J, the junction contained 11 bases not matched to a gene. This CDR3 comprises 17 residues. The chain's CDR3 is CASSLHFGTVDNQPQHF. CDR3 DNA: TGTGCCAGCAGCTTACATTTCGGGACAGTTGACAATCAGCCCCAGCATTTT.

This rearrangement joins TRBV15 to TRBJ1-2; 9 bases align to TRBD1. J gave up 7 bases and V 3 bases, and 6 bases lay outside the gene matches. The CDR3 runs to 14 residues. Germline V gene data show CDR1 as LNHNV and CDR2 as YYDKDF (reference sequence). The CDR3 region is CATSRDRGMSGYTF. CDR3 nucleotides: TGTGCCACCAGCAGGGACAGGGGTATGAGTGGCTACACCTTC.

This clone was picked up one time. J is TRBJ1-3 and V is TRBV5-1; the D gene is possibly TRBD1 (5 bases). This CDR3 has 16 amino acids. Germline CDR1 reads SGHRS; CDR2 reads YFSETQ. V lost 4 bases and J lost 0, with 14 bases in between. DNA of the CDR3: TGCGCCAGCAGCCGCACGACAGCCAGCTCTGGAAACACCATATATTTT. Protein: CASSRTTASSGNTIYF.

This chain links TRBV2 with TRBJ2-5, with D maybe TRBD2 (7 bases). This CDR3 has 15 amino acids. Germline V lookup: CDR1 SNHLY, CDR2 FYNNEI. Between the trimmed V and J ends, which lost 6 bases and 5 bases, there was a span of 19 bases. The CDR3 coding sequence is TGTGCCAGCAGGGGGGACTATAGCCAGGGGGAGACCCAGTACTTC. It codes for CASRGDYSQGETQYF.

The chain couples TRBV7-6 to TRBJ2-3; the match to TRBD1 covers 10 bases. CDR1 is SGHVS, CDR2 FNYEAQ, per germline. After removal of 5 bases from V and 4 bases from J, the junction contained 9 bases not matched to a gene. The CDR3 length is 16 residues. The CDR3 DNA follows: TGTGCCAGCAGCCCGGACGGGACAGGGGTTCCAGATACGCAGTATTTT. Amino acids: CASSPDGTGVPDTQYF. Supplemented by reference TRBV7-6 and TRBJ2-3, the full variable domain reads GAGVSQSPRYKVTKRGQDVALRCDPISGHVSLYWYRQALGQGPEFLTYFNYEAQQDKSGLPNDRFSAERPEGSISTLTIQRTEQRDSAMYRCASSPDGTGVPDTQYFGPGTRLTVL.

The CDR3: CASSPPEAGAGEKLFF. CDR3 sequence (DNA): TGTGCCAGCAGCCCTCCAGAGGCAGGGGCTGGGGAAAAACTGTTTTTT. This rearrangement joins TRBV7-9 to TRBJ1-4, with D possibly matching TRBD1 (6 bases). The CDR3 contains 16 residues. The germline V gene has CDR1 SEHNR and CDR2 FQNEAQ (reference sequence). With 5 bases removed from V and 8 bases from J, the gap between germline ends came to 21 bases.

The J gene is TRBJ2-5, the V gene TRBV6-5, with a weak D call TRBD2 (5 bases). Deletions cut 6 bases from V and 9 bases from J, with 14 bases between. There are 12 residues in the CDR3. Germline V gene lookup returns CDR1 MNHEY and CDR2 SVGAGI. CDR3 sequence reads: CASREDPVAQYF. Written as DNA, the CDR3 is TGTGCCAGCAGGGAGGACCCCGTGGCCCAGTACTTC.

The rearrangement uses TRBV27 and TRBJ1-4, with 7 positions matching TRBD1. The CDR3 length is 16 residues. V was clipped by 6 bases and J by 0 bases; unmatched bases: 7. From germline, CDR1 is MNHEY and CDR2 SMNVEV (reference sequence). CDR3 residues: CASSLTGATTNEKLFF. The CDR3 region has the DNA TGTGCCAGCAGCCTAACAGGGGCAACAACTAATGAAAAACTGTTTTTT.

The count of this clone is one. CDR3 loop: CASSRAAGTDTQYF. The CDR3 DNA reads TGTGCCAGCAGCCGAGCCGCGGGGACAGATACGCAGTATTTT. The gene calls are TRBV3-1 (or the pseudogene TRBV3-2) and TRBJ2-3; perhaps TRBD2 as D (6 bases). The V end lost 4 bases, the J end lost 3 bases, and 11 bases lay between the germline ends. CDR1 is LGHDT, CDR2 YNNKEL, per germline (reference sequence). The CDR3 covers 14 residues.

The chain carries TRBV19 and TRBJ2-3; 10 nucleotides line up with TRBD2. The trim removed 7 bases at V and 3 bases at J, leaving 4 bases unmatched. This CDR3 contains 14 residues. Germline CDR1 is LNHDA and CDR2 is SQIVND (reference sequence). CDR3 sequence reads: CASKVAGGTDTQYF. In nucleotides, the CDR3 is TGTGCCAGTAAAGTAGCGGGGGGAACAGATACGCAGTATTTT.

DNA of the CDR3: TGTGCCAGCAACCCAATGGGGACGGGAGGAAATGAAAAACTGTTTTTT. This gives the protein CASNPMGTGGNEKLFF. This rearrangement joins TRBV2 to TRBJ1-4; D perhaps matches TRBD1 (5 bases). V was cut by 7 bases and J by 5 bases, with 20 bases left in between. Per the germline V gene, CDR1 is SNHLY and CDR2 is FYNNEI. This CDR3 region has 16 residues.

The chain carries TRBV19 and TRBJ1-4; TRBD1 matches at 8 bases. This CDR3 region has 16 residues. The trim removed 5 bases at V and 7 bases at J, leaving 12 bases unmatched. Germline CDR1 reads LNHDA; CDR2 reads SQIVND (reference sequence). This CDR3 reads CASSDLPRGRLEKLFF. CDR3 coding DNA: TGTGCCAGTAGTGACCTCCCCAGGGGGCGCCTTGAAAAACTGTTTTTT.

CDR3 coding DNA: TGTGCCAGCTCATCGTGGGGGACAGGGGAAGAGACCCAGTACTTC. Amino acids: CASSSWGTGEETQYF. The V call is TRBV18, the J call TRBJ2-5, with 10 bases lining up with TRBD1. The CDR3 contains 15 residues. The germline gives CDR1 KGHSH, CDR2 LQKENI. Unmatched junction bases numbered 6, after V lost 5 bases and J lost 3 bases.

V gene TRBV7-9 combines with J gene TRBJ1-1, with TRBD1 as a possible D gene (5 bases). V dropped 5 bases and J dropped 5 bases, with 18 bases sitting between them. Germline V CDR1 and CDR2: SEHNR, FQNEAQ (reference sequence). This CDR3 contains 15 residues. CDR3 bases: TGTGCCAGCAGCGGTCTCAACGGGGGTAAGACTGAAGCTTTCTTT. Translated, it gives CASSGLNGGKTEAFF. The full variable domain, rest sourced from reference TRBV7-9 and TRBJ1-1, is DTGVSQNPRHKITKRGQNVTFRCDPISEHNRLYWYRQTLGQGPEFLTYFQNEAQLEKSRLLSDRFSAERPKGSFSTLEIQRTEQGDSAMYLCASSGLNGGKTEAFFGQGTRLTVV.

The V gene is TRBV19, the J gene TRBJ1-2, with 8 bases identical to TRBD1. Germline V CDR1 and CDR2: LNHDA, SQIVND (reference sequence). This CDR3 contains 13 residues. J was trimmed by 11 bases and V by 1 base; bases with no gene match: 6. The CDR3 nucleotides are TGTGCCAGTAGTATAGGGACAGGGAGTTCATACACCTTC. Protein sequence: CASSIGTGSSYTF.

The rearrangement links TRBV19 to TRBJ2-3; D perhaps matches TRBD1 (5 bases). The CDR3 runs to 13 residues. Trimming cost V 7 bases and J 4 bases, with 12 bases left between them. Germline V gives CDR1 LNHDA, CDR2 SQIVND (reference sequence). The CDR3 sequence is CASTQGRADTQYF. The DNA for the CDR3 is TGTGCCAGTACCCAGGGTCGAGCAGATACGCAGTATTTT.

The chain is built from TRBV28 and TRBJ2-7; 7 bases agree with TRBD2. This CDR3 has 15 amino acids. V dropped 4 bases and J dropped 5; count of bases not matched to a gene: 11. Per the germline V gene, CDR1 is MDHEN and CDR2 is SYDVKM. The CDR3 sequence: CASSSRDYPGHEQYF. The CDR3 DNA sequence: TGTGCCAGCAGTTCACGGGACTACCCTGGGCACGAGCAGTACTTC.

The rearrangement links TRBV7-8 to TRBJ1-2; D unclear. The CDR3 spans 15 residues. V was clipped by 4 bases and J by 4 bases, with 16 bases between them. Germline V gene data show CDR1 as SGHVS and CDR2 as FQNEAQ. Written as DNA, the CDR3 is TGTGCCAGCAGCTCCAGTACCGGGAAGGGCTATGGCTACACCTTC. Protein sequence: CASSSSTGKGYGYTF.

This chain connects TRBV11-3 to TRBJ1-1; TRBD1 agrees at 8 bases. The germline V gene encodes CDR1 SGHNT and CDR2 YENEEA. V lost 5 bases to trimming and J lost 8 bases; unmatched junction nucleotides: 7. This CDR3 comprises 13 residues. The DNA for the CDR3 is TGTGCCAGCAGCCCCGGACAGGGAAGCGAAGCTTTCTTT. Encoded protein: CASSPGQGSEAFF.